Listed here are 4 T cell receptor beta chains from one sample, sequenced in a study of PD-1 blockade in classical Hodgkin lymphoma. Specified time point: cycle 4 day 1 (C4D1), after less than 7 weeks of nivolumab. Each of the patients experienced relapse following autologous stem cell transplantation, and their brentuximab vedotin exposure differed. The data were produced by immunoSEQ multiplex PCR, yet TCRdb's version contains in-frame clones alone and is incomplete. The sample has approximately 89,000 clones; 65% to 85% are singletons. The starting material was peripheral blood mononuclear cells (PBMCs), obtained before the fourth cycle of nivolumab. The receptors stem from a human donor with classical Hodgkin lymphoma.

This chain uses TRBV19 with TRBJ1-1; the D is unclear. This CDR3 is built from 14 residues. From germline, CDR1 is LNHDA and CDR2 SQIVND (reference sequence). V lost 6 bases, J lost 0 bases, and 11 bases lay in between. CDR3 sequence reads: CASRGPAVNTEAFF. In DNA form, the CDR3 reads TGTGCCAGTAGGGGCCCGGCGGTGAACACTGAAGCTTTCTTT.

The chain combines TRBV10-3 with TRBJ2-3; 9 bases align to TRBD1. The trim removed 4 bases at V and 3 bases at J, leaving 5 bases unmatched. The germline gives CDR1 ENHRY, CDR2 SYGVKD. The CDR3 totals 15 residues. CDR3 DNA sequence: TGTGCCATCAGTGGCGGGACAGGGAAGACAGATACGCAGTATTTT. Its translation: CAISGGTGKTDTQYF.

The rearrangement links TRBV2 to TRBJ2-7, with D perhaps matching TRBD1 (5 bases). The CDR3 sequence is 14 residues long. Germline-derived CDR1 and CDR2 are SNHLY and FYNNEI. The V and J ends lost 7 bases and 2 bases respectively, with 15 bases between them. Here the CDR3 reads CASTSQTVAYEQYF. DNA of the CDR3: TGTGCCAGCACCTCCCAGACAGTGGCCTACGAGCAGTACTTC.

V gene TRBV6-5 combines with J gene TRBJ2-1; 7 nucleotides align to TRBD2. The CDR3 contains 15 residues. In germline, CDR1 is MNHEY, CDR2 SVGAGI. Trimming at V came to 0 bases and at J to 3 bases, leaving 2 bases not matched to a gene. CDR3 sequence (DNA): TGTGCCAGCAGTTACTCTACTAGCGACTACAATGAGCAGTTCTTC. Translation: CASSYSTSDYNEQFF.